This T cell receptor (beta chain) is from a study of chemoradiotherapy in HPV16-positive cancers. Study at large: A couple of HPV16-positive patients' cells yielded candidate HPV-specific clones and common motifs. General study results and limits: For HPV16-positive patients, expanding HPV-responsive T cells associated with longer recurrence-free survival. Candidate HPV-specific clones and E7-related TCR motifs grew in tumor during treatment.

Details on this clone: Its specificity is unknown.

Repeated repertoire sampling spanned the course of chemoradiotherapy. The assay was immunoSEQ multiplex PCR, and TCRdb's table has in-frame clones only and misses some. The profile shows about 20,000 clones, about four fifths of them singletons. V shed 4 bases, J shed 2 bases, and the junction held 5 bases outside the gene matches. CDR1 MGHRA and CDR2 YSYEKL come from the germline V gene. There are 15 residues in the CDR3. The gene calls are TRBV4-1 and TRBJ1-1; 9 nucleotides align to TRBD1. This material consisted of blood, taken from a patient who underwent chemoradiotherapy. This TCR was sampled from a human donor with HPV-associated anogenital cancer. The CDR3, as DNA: TGCGCCAGCAGCCCAGGGACAGGGCCAAACACTGAAGCTTTCTTT. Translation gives CASSPGTGPNTEAFF.